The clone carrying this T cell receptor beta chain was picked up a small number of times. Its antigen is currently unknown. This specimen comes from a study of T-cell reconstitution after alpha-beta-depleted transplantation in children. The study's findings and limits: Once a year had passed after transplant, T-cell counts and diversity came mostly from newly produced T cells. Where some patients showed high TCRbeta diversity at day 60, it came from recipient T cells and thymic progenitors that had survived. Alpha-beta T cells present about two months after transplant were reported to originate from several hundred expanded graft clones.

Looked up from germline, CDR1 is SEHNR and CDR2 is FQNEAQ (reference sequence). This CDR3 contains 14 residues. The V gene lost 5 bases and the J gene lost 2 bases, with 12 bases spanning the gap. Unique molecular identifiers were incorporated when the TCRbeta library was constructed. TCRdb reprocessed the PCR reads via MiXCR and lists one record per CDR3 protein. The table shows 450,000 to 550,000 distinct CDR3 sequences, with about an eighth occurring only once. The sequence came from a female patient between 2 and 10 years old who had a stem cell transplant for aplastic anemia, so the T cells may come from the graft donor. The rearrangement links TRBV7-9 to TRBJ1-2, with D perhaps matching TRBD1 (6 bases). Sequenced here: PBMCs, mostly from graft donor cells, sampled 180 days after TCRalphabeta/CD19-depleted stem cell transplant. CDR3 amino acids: CASSPEQGNYGYTF. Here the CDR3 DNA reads TGTGCCAGCAGCCCTGAACAGGGCAACTATGGCTACACCTTC.